The present T cell receptor beta chain was sequenced within a study of blood T cell repertoires in COVID-19. This CDR3 comprises 14 residues. With 2 bases clipped from V and 3 bases from J, the junction kept 1 base outside the gene matches. The germline CDR1 and CDR2 sequences are MNHNS and SASEGT. Profiled with immunoSEQ multiplex PCR; TCRdb holds only in-frame clones, not every one. The sample includes about 180,000 clones, 80% to 85% seen only once; the top ten take about 7%. Sample: peripheral blood. The clonotype was recovered from a woman aged 40 to 55 with COVID-19, enrolled during active disease. V and J are TRBV6-1 and TRBJ2-5; 9 bases fit TRBD2. CDR3 DNA sequence: TGTGCCAGCAGTGAACTAGCGGGAAAAGAGACCCAGTACTTC. It encodes CASSELAGKETQYF.